This T cell receptor (beta chain) was observed in a study of blood T cell repertoires in COVID-19. Study in general: Acute-phase and convalescent COVID-19 samples originated in the United States, Italy and Spain. Nucleic acid was either cDNA or gDNA, and it came from T cells, B-cell-depleted T cells, or PBMCs.

The germline gives CDR1 LNHDA, CDR2 SQIVND (reference sequence). V was shortened by 10 bases and J by 2 bases, with 21 bases between the two germline ends. CDR3 length: 16 amino acids. In the authors' workflow: Using reference gene primer amplification, nucleated cell counts were estimated. This table comes from immunoSEQ multiplex PCR, and its TCRdb copy is limited to in-frame clones, with some not included. From that table come the V and J calls and clone size; the DNA was used to work out D and trimming. The top ten clones hold about 5.9% of a sample with fewer than 130,000 clones, around 66% of them seen once.

This chain links TRBV19 with TRBJ1-5; tentative D call: TRBD1 (5 bases). The sample taken for sequencing was peripheral blood. The receptor's source is a man at least 80 years old with acute or convalescent COVID-19. For the CDR3, the DNA is TGTGCCACTTCGACCCAGGGAAGGAGCGGCAATCAGCCCCAGCATTTT. Its protein is CATSTQGRSGNQPQHF.